The clone carrying this T cell receptor beta chain was seen only a few times. The antigen is undetermined. The CDR3 end is not reached by the read, which stops 3 residues before it; the germline J gene fills it in. CVID and control samples used equivalent genomic DNA input. Measured with immunoSEQ multiplex PCR; TCRdb has only the in-frame clones, and not every one. This repertoire lists 40,000 to 45,000 clones without singletons; about 3% sits in the top ten. The CDR3 length is 13 residues. Germline loops: CDR1 SEHNR, CDR2 FQNEAQ (reference sequence). This entry comes from a study of T cell clonality in common variable immunodeficiency. Study-wide results and caveats: Reportedly, TCR beta sequences from common variable immunodeficiency showed fewer deletions and N-nucleotide insertions.

The source is a person between 18 and 70 years old in good health. The chain joins TRBV7-9 to TRBJ2-4, with a tentative D call TRBD2 (6 bases). The sequencing input was peripheral blood mononuclear cells. The CDR3 region is CASSPDKDYGQYF. CDR3 DNA (partial): TGTGCCAGCAGCCCTGACAAGGACTATGGT.